Here is one T cell receptor (beta chain) with its context. What it binds is not known. This record comes from a study of CD8 T cells in ankylosing spondylitis. Notes on the study in general: Roughly eight highly homologous variants made up a TCR beta motif that seemed to typify ankylosing spondylitis blood. Prior work had noted some motif variants in reactive arthritis blood and synovial fluid. Reports say disease-linked clones showed up significantly more in matched ankylosing spondylitis synovial fluid.

Molecular-barcoded quantitative 5'-RACE produced these TCR beta libraries. TCRdb re-analysed the 5' RACE reads in MiXCR, keeping a single row per CDR3 protein. The data hold some 350,000 distinct CDR3 sequences, with about 14% observed a single time. The CDR3 has 13 residues. Germline CDR1 is DFQATT and CDR2 is SNEGSKA (reference sequence). Trimming removed 3 bases from V and 1 base from J, with 9 bases in between. This rearrangement joins TRBV20-1 to TRBJ1-1; tentatively, D is TRBD1 (6 bases). Sequenced input: blood, either unsorted or a sorted T cell fraction (not recorded which). The sequence was collected from a male donor with ankylosing spondylitis or in good health (not recorded which). The CDR3 DNA follows: TGCAGTGCTAGGGACAGTTCGAACACTGAAGCTTTCTTT. The encoded protein is CSARDSSNTEAFF.